This T cell receptor beta chain was documented in a study of blood T cells in healthy people across ages. Findings and limits, study-wide: While age rose, TCR beta diversity per million T cells dropped in a roughly linear way.

On this clonotype itself: Antigen: not known.

Germline V lookup: CDR1 DFQATT, CDR2 SNEGSKA (reference sequence). CDR3 length equals 13 residues. V was cut by 2 bases and J by 4 bases, with 10 bases left in between. With a J-beta primer mix and a sample-barcoded 5' primer, a second PCR ran 7 to 11 cycles. Template switching added a 12-random-nucleotide identifier to every cDNA molecule. Every individual sample yielded 2.5 million or more paired-end reads (each containing CDR3). TCRdb re-called the 5' RACE reads through MiXCR, storing one row per CDR3 protein. The sample has 700,000 or so distinct CDR3 sequences; approximately 22% are singletons. The sequencing sample was made of blood. This TCR was recovered from a man in his 70s in good health. The V and J genes are TRBV20-1 and TRBJ2-3; D gene unclear. The CDR3 coding sequence is TGCAGTGCTAGATCCAGCTTGGCAGATACGCAGTATTTT. It encodes CSARSSLADTQYF.